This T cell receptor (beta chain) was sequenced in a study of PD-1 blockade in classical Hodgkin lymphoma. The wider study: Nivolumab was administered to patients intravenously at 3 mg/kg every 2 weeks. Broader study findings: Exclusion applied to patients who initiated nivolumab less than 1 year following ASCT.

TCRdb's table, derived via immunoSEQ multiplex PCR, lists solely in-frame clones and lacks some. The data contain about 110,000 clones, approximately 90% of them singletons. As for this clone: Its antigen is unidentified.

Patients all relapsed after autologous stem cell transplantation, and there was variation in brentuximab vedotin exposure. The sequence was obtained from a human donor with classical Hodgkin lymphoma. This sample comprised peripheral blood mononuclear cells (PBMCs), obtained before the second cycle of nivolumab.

The CDR3 here is CASSQDPSIRGYGYTF. As DNA, the CDR3 is TGCGCCAGCAGCCAAGATCCGTCGATCAGAGGGTATGGCTACACCTTC. This rearrangement joins TRBV4-1 to TRBJ1-2; no clear D. This CDR3 is built from 16 residues. Trimming cost V 0 bases and J 5 bases, with 16 bases left between them. The V gene's germline CDR1 is MGHRA and CDR2 YSYEKL.